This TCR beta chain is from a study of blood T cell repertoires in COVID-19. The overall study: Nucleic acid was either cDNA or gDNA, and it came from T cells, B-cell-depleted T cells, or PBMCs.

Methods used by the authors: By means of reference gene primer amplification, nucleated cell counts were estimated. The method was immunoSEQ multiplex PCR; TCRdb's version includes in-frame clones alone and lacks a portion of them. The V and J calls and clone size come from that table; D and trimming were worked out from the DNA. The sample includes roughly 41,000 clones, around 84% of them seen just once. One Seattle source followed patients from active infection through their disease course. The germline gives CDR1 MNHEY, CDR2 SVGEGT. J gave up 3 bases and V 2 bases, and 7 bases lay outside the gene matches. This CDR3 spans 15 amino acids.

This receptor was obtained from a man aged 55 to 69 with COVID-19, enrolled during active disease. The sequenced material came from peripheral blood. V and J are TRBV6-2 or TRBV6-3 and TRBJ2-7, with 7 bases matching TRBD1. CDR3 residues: CASSYRQGFNYEQYF. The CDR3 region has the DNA TGTGCCAGCAGTTACAGACAGGGTTTTAACTACGAGCAGTACTTC.